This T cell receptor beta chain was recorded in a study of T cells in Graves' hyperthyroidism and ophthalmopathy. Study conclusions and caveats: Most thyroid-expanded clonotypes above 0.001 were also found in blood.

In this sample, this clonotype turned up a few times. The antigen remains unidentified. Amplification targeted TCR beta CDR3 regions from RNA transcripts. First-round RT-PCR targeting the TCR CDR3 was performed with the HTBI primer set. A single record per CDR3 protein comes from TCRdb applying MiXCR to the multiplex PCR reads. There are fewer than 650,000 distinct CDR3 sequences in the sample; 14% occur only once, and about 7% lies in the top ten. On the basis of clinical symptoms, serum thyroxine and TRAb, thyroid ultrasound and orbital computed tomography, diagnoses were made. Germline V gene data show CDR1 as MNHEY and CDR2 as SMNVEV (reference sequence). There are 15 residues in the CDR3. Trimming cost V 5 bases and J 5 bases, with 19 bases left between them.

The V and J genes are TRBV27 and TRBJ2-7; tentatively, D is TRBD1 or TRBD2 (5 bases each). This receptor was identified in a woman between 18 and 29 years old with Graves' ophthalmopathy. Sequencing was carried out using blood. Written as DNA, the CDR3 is TGTGCCAGCAGTCCCATTGACGGGGCTGCCCACGAGCAGTACTTC. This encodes CASSPIDGAAHEQYF.